This T cell receptor (beta chain) was sequenced in a study of T cells in Graves' hyperthyroidism and ophthalmopathy. General study results and limits: A 13 V-J signature model discriminated ophthalmopathy versus stable hyperthyroidism. Clonotypes that were expanded in thyroid above 0.001 mostly appeared in blood too. It was a median 6.5 months before onset that the model predicted ophthalmopathy.

This clonotype showed up just a few times. Antigen specificity is unknown. The V gene lost 2 bases and the J gene lost 2 bases, with 13 bases spanning the gap. Germline CDR1 is SGHTS and CDR2 is YDEGEE. The CDR3 is made up of 15 amino acids. RNA transcripts yielded amplified TCR beta CDR3 regions. Researchers ran a first-round RT-PCR on the TCR CDR3 using the HTBI primer set. TCRdb used MiXCR to reprocess the multiplex PCR reads, holding one entry per CDR3 protein. The profile shows about 700,000 distinct CDR3 sequences, about 15% of them singletons. A roughly 9.1 ml volume of fresh peripheral blood provided the PBMCs.

V and J are TRBV5-8 and TRBJ1-2; D uncertain. This TCR was sampled from a woman in her late teens or twenties with Graves' hyperthyroidism. Sequencing input: blood. CDR3 sequence (DNA): TGTGCCAGCAGCTTTCCCCTAGTCGCCAACTATGGCTACACCTTC. Protein: CASSFPLVANYGYTF. Combining the CDR3 with reference TRBV5-8 and TRBJ1-2 gives the whole variable domain EAGVTQSPTHLIKTRGQQATLRCSPISGHTSVYWYQQALGLGLQFLLWYDEGEERNRGNFPPRFSGRQFPNYSSELNVNALELEDSALYLCASSFPLVANYGYTFGSGTRLTVV.